This T cell receptor beta chain was sequenced in a study of response to subunit inactivated influenza vaccine. TCRdb reprocessed the RT-PCR reads via MiXCR and lists one record per CDR3 protein. The sample consists of roughly 710,000 distinct CDR3 sequences, about 14% of them appearing once. With 4 bases clipped from V and 10 bases from J, the junction kept 7 bases outside the gene matches. The CDR3 is made up of 12 amino acids. Germline CDR1 and CDR2: SGHDT and YYEEEE. General observations from the study: The study's authors posited that every seasonal influenza vaccination enlists few new T cells.

This clonotype turned up a few times. Its antigen is currently unknown. This specimen was PBMCs from blood, taken approximately 15 days before vaccination. The chain recombines TRBV5-6 with TRBJ1-1; 7 positions match TRBD1. The TCR originated in a man aged 45-65 years who received an inactivated influenza vaccine. In DNA form, the CDR3 reads TGTGCCAGCAGCGGTCAGACAGGGAGAGCTTTCTTT. Translation gives CASSGQTGRAFF. The variable domain in full, with the rest retrieved from reference TRBV5-6 and TRBJ1-1, is DAGVTQSPTHLIKTRGQQVTLRCSPKSGHDTVSWYQQALGQGPQFIFQYYEEEERQRGNFPDRFSGHQFPNYSSELNVNALLLGDSALYLCASSGQTGRAFFGQGTRLTVV.